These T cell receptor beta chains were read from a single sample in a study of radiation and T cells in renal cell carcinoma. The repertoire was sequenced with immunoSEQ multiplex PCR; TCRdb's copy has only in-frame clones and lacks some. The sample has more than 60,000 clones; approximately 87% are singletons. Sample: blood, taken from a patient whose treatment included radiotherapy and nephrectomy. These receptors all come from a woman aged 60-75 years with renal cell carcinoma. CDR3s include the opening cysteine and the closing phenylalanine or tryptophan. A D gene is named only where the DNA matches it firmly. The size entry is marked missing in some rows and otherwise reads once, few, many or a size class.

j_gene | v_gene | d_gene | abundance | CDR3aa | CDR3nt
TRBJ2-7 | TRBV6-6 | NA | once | CASSLDGYEQYF | TGTGCCAGCAGTCTGGACGGCTACGAGCAGTACTTC
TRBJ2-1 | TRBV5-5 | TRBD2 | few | CASSLRTSATYNEQFF | TGTGCCAGCAGCCTCCGGACTAGCGCGACCTACAATGAGCAGTTCTTC
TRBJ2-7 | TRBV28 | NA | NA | CASRGGAETYEQYF | TGTGCCAGCAGGGGGGGGGCAGAAACGTACGAGCAGTACTTC
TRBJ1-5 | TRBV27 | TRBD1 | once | CASRVTGVGNQPQHF | TGTGCCAGCAGGGTTACAGGGGTAGGCAATCAGCCCCAGCATTTT
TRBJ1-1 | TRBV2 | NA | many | CASSAGVITEAFF | TGTGCCAGCAGTGCCGGGGTAATCACTGAAGCTTTCTTT
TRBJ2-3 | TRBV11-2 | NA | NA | CASSLGYSSDTQYF | TGTGCCAGCAGCTTAGGATATAGCTCAGATACGCAGTATTTT
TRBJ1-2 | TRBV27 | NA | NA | CASRPGGVPGGYTF | TGTGCCAGCAGGCCTGGGGGGGTCCCAGGTGGCTACACCTTC
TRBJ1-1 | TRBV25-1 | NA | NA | CASSGYMNTEAFF | TGTGCCAGCAGTGGGTACATGAACACTGAAGCTTTCTTT
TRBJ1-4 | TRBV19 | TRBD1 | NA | CASSTGQGGEKLFF | TGTGCCAGTAGTACGGGACAGGGAGGCGAAAAACTGTTTTTT
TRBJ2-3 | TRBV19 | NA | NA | CASSIGFADTDTQYF | TGTGCCAGTAGTATTGGATTTGCCGACACAGATACGCAGTATTTT
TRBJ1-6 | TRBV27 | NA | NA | CASSRADNSPLHF | TGTGCCAGCAGCCGAGCGGATAATTCACCCCTCCACTTT
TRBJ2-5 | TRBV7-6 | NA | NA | CASSLAGTEGETQYF | TGTGCCAGCAGCTTGGCGGGAACCGAGGGAGAGACCCAGTACTTC
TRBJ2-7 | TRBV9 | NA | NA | CASGGTEASYEQYF | TGTGCCAGCGGCGGGACAGAAGCCTCCTACGAGCAGTACTTC
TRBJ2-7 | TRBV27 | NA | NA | CASSLFPSSYEQYF | TGTGCCAGCAGTTTATTCCCCTCTTCCTACGAGCAGTACTTC
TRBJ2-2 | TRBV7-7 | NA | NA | CASSLARETIGELFF | TGTGCTAGCAGCTTAGCCAGGGAAACGATCGGGGAGCTGTTTTTT
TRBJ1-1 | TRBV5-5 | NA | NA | CASSLVVKGDTEAFF | TGTGCCAGCAGCTTGGTAGTAAAGGGAGACACTGAAGCTTTCTTT
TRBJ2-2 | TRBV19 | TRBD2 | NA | CASSILAGGAGELFF | TGTGCCAGTAGTATACTAGCGGGAGGCGCCGGGGAGCTGTTTTTT
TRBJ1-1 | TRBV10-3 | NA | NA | CASSSPWGNTEAFF | TGTGCCAGCAGTTCCCCATGGGGCAACACTGAAGCTTTCTTT
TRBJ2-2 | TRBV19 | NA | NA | CASSSGLAGELFF | TGTGCCAGTAGTTCCGGGTTGGCCGGGGAGCTGTTTTTT
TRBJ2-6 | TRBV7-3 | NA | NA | CASSSTVSGANVLTF | TGTGCCAGCAGCTCGACAGTATCTGGGGCCAACGTCCTGACTTTC
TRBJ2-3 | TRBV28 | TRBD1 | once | CASSLETGRDTDTQYF | TGTGCCAGCAGTTTGGAGACAGGGAGAGACACAGATACGCAGTATTTT
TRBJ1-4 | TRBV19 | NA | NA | CASSHSGRTNEKLFF | TGTGCCAGTAGCCACTCGGGGCGAACTAATGAAAAACTGTTTTTT
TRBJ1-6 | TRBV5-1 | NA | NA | CASSINNSPLHF | TGCGCCAGCAGCATTAATAATTCACCCCTCCACTTT
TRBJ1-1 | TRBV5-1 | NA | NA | CASSLTGRNTEAFF | TGCGCCAGCAGCTTGACAGGGAGGAACACTGAAGCTTTCTTT
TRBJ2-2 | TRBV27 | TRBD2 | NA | CASRLGRLAGGELFF | TGTGCCAGCAGGTTGGGAAGACTAGCGGGGGGGGAGCTGTTTTTT
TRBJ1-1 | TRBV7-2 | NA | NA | CASSPHHMNTEAFF | TGTGCCAGCAGTCCCCACCATATGAACACTGAAGCTTTCTTT
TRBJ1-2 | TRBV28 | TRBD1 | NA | CASSQGQGNYGYTF | TGTGCCAGCAGTCAAGGACAGGGAAACTATGGCTACACCTTC
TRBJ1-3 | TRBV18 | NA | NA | CASSPLGTDPGDTIYF | TGTGCCAGCTCACCTCTAGGGACGGACCCCGGGGACACCATATATTTT
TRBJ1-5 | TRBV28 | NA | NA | CASILQDRDSNQPQHF | TGTGCCAGCATCCTTCAGGATCGAGATAGCAATCAGCCCCAGCATTTT
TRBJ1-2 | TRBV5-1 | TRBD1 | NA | CASSWGQENYGYTF | TGCGCCAGCAGCTGGGGACAGGAGAACTATGGCTACACCTTC
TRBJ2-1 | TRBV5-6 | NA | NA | CASSYQRSSYNEQFF | TGTGCCAGCAGCTATCAACGTAGCTCCTACAATGAGCAGTTCTTC
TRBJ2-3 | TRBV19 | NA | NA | CASKRANTDTQYF | TGTGCCAGTAAGCGGGCGAACACAGATACGCAGTATTTT
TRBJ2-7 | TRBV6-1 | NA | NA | CASSEGVGTSYEQYF | TGTGCCAGCAGTGAAGGGGTCGGTACCTCCTACGAGCAGTACTTC
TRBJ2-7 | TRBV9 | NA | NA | CASSRGTRSSYEQYF | TGTGCCAGCAGCAGAGGGACGCGGAGCTCCTACGAGCAGTACTTC
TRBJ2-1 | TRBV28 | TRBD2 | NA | CASSQEMPGLVFNEQFF | TGTGCCAGCAGCCAAGAGATGCCGGGACTAGTATTCAATGAGCAGTTCTTC
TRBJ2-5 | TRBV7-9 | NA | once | CASSDRGGPETQYF | TGTGCCAGCAGCGACCGCGGAGGGCCCGAGACCCAGTACTTC
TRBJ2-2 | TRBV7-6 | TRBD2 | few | CASMAGGGTGELFF | TGTGCCAGCATGGCGGGGGGAGGCACCGGGGAGCTGTTTTTT
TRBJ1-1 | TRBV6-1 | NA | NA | CASSDPGLNTEAFF | TGTGCCAGCAGTGATCCAGGGCTGAACACTGAAGCTTTCTTT
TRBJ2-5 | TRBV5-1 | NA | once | CASSLGHPQETQYF | TGCGCCAGCAGCTTGGGGCACCCCCAAGAGACCCAGTACTTC
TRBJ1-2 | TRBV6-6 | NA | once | CASSSQGNYGYTF | TGTGCCAGCAGTTCCCAGGGGAACTATGGCTACACCTTC
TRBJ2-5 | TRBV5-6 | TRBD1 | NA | CATQGDLQETQYF | TGTGCCACCCAGGGGGATCTCCAAGAGACCCAGTACTTC
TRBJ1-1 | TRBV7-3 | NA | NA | CASSFQRGTEAFF | TGTGCCAGCAGCTTCCAGAGGGGGACTGAAGCTTTCTTT
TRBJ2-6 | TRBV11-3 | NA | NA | CASSFISVAGANVLTF | TGTGCCAGCAGCTTCATAAGCGTAGCCGGGGCCAACGTCCTGACTTTC
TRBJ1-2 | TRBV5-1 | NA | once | CASSLEPANYGYTF | TGCGCCAGCAGCTTGGAGCCAGCCAACTATGGCTACACCTTC
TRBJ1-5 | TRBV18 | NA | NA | CASSPGSDQPQHF | TGTGCCAGCTCACCTGGGTCCGATCAGCCCCAGCATTTT
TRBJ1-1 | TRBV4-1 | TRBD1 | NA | CASSQDYLQGALGAFF | TGCGCCAGCAGCCAAGATTACTTGCAGGGGGCCCTTGGAGCTTTCTTT
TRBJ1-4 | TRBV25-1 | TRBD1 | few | CASSEILTGTGREKLFF | TGTGCCAGCAGTGAGATACTAACCGGGACAGGGCGCGAAAAACTGTTTTTT
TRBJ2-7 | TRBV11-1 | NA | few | CASSSDAGAWIPLLGEQYF | TGTGCCAGCAGCTCTGATGCCGGGGCTTGGATTCCCCTACTCGGCGAGCAGTACTTC
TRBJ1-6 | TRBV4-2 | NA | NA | CASSQESDQGSPLHF | TGTGCCAGCAGCCAAGAAAGCGATCAGGGATCACCCCTCCACTTT
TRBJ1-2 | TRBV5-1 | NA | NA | CASSPDTSYGYTF | TGCGCCAGCAGCCCGGACACCTCATATGGCTACACCTTC
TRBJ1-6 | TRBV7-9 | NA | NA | CASSLALRGSPLHF | TGTGCCAGCAGCTTAGCGCTTAGGGGTTCACCCCTCCACTTT
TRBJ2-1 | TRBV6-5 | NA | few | CATKGRSRGEQFF | TGTGCCACCAAGGGACGCTCCAGGGGTGAGCAGTTCTTC
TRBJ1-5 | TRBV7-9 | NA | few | CASSLVGPGQPQHF | TGTGCCAGCAGCTTAGTTGGACCGGGTCAGCCCCAGCATTTT
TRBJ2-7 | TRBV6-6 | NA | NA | CASSYAYEQYF | TGTGCCAGCAGTTACGCGTACGAGCAGTACTTC
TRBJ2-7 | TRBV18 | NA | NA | CASSPRGRSPYEQYF | TGTGCCAGCTCACCGCGTGGGCGGAGCCCCTACGAGCAGTACTTC